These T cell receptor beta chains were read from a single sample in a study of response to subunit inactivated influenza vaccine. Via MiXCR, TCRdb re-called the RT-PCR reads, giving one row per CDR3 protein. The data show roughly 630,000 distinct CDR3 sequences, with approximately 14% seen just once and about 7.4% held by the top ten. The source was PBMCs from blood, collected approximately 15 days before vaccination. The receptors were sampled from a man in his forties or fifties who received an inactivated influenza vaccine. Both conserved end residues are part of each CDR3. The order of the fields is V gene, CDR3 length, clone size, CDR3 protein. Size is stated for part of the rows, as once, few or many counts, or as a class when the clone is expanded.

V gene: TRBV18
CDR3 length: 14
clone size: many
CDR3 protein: CASSPTTVNSPLHF

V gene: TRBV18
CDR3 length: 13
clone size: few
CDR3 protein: CASSPPNQPEAFF

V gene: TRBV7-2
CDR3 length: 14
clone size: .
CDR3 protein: CASSTPGSYNEQFF

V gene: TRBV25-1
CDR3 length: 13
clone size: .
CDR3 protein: CASGPGGFNEQFF

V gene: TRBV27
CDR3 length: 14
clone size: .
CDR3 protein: CASSFLGVSQPQHF

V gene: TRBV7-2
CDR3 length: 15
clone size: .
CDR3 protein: CASSLELAAVNEQFF

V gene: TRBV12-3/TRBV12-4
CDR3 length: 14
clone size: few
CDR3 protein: CASSLWGLNTEAFF

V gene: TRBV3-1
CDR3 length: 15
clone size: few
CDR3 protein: CASSQDVSSYNEQFF

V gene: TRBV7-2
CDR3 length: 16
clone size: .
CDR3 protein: CASSPAGQGAGETQYF

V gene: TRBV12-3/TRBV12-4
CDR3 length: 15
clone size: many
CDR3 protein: CASSLGTGGNYEQYF

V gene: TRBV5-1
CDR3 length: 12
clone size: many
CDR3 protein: CASSLLSGEQYF

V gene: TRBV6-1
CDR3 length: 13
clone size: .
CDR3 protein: CASSTPRNTEAFF

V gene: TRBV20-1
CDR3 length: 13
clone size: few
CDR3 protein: CSAHSGREETQYF

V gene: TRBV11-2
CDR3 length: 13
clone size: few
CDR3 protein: CASSLDQYYGYTF

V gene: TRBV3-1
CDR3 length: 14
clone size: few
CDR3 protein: CASSQGILNTEAFF

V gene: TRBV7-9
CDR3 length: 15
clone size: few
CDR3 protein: CASSHIPRGINIQYF

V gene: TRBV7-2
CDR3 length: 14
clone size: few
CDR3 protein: CASSNPTENTEAFF

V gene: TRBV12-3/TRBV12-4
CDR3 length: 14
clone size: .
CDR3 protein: CASSLADQDQPQHF

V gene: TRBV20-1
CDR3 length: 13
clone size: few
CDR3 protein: CSARSLGNTEAFF

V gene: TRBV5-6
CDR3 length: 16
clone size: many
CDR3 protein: CASSSRGVASYNEQFF

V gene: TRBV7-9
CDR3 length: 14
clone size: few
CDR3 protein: CASSYTRVNTEAFF

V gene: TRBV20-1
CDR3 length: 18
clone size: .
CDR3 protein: CSARGSYSAPLEGPGRFF

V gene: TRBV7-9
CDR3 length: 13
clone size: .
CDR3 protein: CASSSGSLQPQHF

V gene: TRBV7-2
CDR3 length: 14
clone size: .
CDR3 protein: CASSPLSFTGELFF

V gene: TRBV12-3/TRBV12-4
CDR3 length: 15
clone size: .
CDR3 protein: CASSSGLAWKETQYF

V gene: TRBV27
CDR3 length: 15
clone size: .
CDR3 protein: CASSLGPEAIYGYTF

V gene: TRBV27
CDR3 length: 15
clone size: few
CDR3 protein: CASSLSGLADNEQFF

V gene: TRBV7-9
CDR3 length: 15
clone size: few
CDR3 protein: CASSQGQSSGNTIYF

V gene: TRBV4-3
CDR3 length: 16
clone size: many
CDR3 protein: CASSQDRFSPSYEQYF

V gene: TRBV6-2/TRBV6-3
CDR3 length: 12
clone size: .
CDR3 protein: CASGRAGYEQYF

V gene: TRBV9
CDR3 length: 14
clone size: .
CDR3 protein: CASSVGLAGETQYF

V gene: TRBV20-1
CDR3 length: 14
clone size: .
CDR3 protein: CSARDRDGPSPLHF

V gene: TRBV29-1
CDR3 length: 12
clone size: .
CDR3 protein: CSIQVSGNTIYF

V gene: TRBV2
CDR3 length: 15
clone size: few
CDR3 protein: CASTWTAAGTGELFF

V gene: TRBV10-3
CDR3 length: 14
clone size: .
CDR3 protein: CAISEGGNADIQYF

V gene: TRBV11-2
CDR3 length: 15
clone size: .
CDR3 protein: CASSDRTSGGYEQYF

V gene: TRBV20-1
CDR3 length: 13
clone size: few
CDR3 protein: CSAPGTGLIEQYF

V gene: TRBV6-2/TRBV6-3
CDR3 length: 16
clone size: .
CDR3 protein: CATRGTSGRRTYEQYF

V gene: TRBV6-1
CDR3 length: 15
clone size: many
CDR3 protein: CASSLVRTGGHEQYF

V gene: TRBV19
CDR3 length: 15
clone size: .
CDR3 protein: CASSADRGRDYEQYF

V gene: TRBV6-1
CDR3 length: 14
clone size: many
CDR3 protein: CASSEGVVGTEAFF

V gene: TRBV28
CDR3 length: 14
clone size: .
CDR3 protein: CASSPAGTGAGYTF

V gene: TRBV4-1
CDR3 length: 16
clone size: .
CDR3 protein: CASRDGQGAYNSPLHF

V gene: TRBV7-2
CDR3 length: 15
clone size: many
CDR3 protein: CASSNLRPGTYGYTF

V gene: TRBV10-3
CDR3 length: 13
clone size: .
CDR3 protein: CAISRDSRNEQFF

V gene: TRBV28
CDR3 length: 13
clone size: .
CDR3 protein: CAVKGTPTYEQYF

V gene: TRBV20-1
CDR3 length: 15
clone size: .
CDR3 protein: CSASPGLPYSYEQYF

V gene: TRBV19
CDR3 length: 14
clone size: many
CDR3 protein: CASSIRDTSTKQYF

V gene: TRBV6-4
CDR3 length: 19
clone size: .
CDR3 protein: CASRLRTSGAWLANNEQFF

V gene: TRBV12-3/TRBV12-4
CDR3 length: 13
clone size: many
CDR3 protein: CASSFSNAYGYTF

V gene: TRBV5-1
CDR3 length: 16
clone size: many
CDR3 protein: CASSSRTADSGNTIYF

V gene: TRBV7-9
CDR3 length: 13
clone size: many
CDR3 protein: CASSLDGGQPQHF

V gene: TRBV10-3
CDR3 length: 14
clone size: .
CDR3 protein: CAISEVGSTDTQYF

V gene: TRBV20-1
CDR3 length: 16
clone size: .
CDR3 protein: CSARAPPGLENSPLHF

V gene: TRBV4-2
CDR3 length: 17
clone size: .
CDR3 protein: CASTPHDSGGPSAEQFF

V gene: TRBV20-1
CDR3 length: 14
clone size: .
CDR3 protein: CSARLAGAYNEQFF

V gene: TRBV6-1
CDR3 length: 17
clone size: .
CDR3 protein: CASSPGASGRMQATQYF

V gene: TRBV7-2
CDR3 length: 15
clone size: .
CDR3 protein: CASSPQGGPRNIQYF

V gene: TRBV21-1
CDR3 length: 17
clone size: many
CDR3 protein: CASSKGQREGCTDTQYF

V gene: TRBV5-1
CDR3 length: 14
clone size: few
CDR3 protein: CASTPFRGRDTQYF